This entry lists 8 T cell receptor beta chains sequenced from one sample in a study of beta chain features in type 1 diabetes (dated by TCRdb to the late 2010s). Broader findings and caveats from the paper: A moderate but significant shortening of TCRB CDR3 length was observed in type 1 diabetes patients in all four CD4+ subsets.

No antigen has been identified for these receptors. Preparation of the library involved the immunoSEQ multiplex PCR assay. All of the isolated RNA was reverse transcribed with the High Capacity cDNA Reverse Transcription Kit, so expressed TCRB transcripts were sequenced. TCRdb obtained this table from immuneACCESS and retained in-frame rearrangements with V and J assigned. These tables miss some clones; where compared with another copy, unresolved V genes account for less than half of the shortfall, and the remainder is unexplained. The sample has about 99,000 clones on record, approximately 30% of them singletons. Clones ranked in the top ten supply more than 0.5% of the sample. The material sequenced was central memory CD4+ T cells from blood. The receptors shown here come from a woman aged 18-29 years with type 1 diabetes.

The J gene is TRBJ2-3, the V gene TRBV11-2, with D possibly TRBD2 on 6 matching bases. Per the germline V gene, CDR1 is SGHAT and CDR2 is FQNNGV. Trimming pared 2 bases from V and 3 bases from J, leaving 12 bases between. CDR3 length: 15 residues. The CDR3 DNA reads as TGTGCCAGCAGCTTAAGGAGCGGGCAGACAGATACGCAGTATTTT. This codes for CASSLRSGQTDTQYF.

The V gene is TRBV28, the J gene TRBJ1-5; TRBD1 matches 7 bases. CDR1 is MDHEN, CDR2 SYDVKM, per germline. V was pared by 4 bases and J by 6 bases, with 6 bases of the junction left unmatched. The CDR3 is 14 amino acids. CDR3 region: CASSSRQGSQPQHF. The DNA of the CDR3 is TGTGCCAGCAGTTCGAGACAGGGCTCTCAGCCCCAGCATTTT.

V gene TRBV6-6 combines with J gene TRBJ2-1, with TRBD2 as a possible D gene (5 bases). There are 12 residues in the CDR3. Germline V gene data show CDR1 as MNHNY and CDR2 as SVGAGI (reference sequence). Trimming cost V 5 bases and J 9 bases, with 11 bases left between them. CDR3 DNA sequence: TGTGCCAGCAGTCCAGAGGGTAGTGAGCAGTTCTTC. Translated, it gives CASSPEGSEQFF.

The chain has TRBV5-1 and TRBJ2-5, with TRBD2 matching 9 bases. This CDR3 contains 15 residues. Trimming cost V 2 bases and J 5 bases; bases outside gene matches: 7. Germline CDR1 SGHRS, CDR2 YFSETQ. The CDR3 DNA reads TGCGCCAGCAGCTTCGGGGCGGGAGGGGAGGAGACCCAGTACTTC. It specifies CASSFGAGGEETQYF.

The chain combines TRBV19 with TRBJ2-3, with 7 positions matching TRBD2. V lost 0 bases to trimming and J lost 9 bases; unmatched junction nucleotides: 6. Per germline, CDR1 LNHDA and CDR2 SQIVND (reference sequence). CDR3 length: 14 residues. The CDR3 DNA reads TGTGCCAGTAGTATAGATCGACTAGCACGCACGCAGTATTTT. Encoded protein: CASSIDRLARTQYF.

This clone was counted only a few times. The chain couples TRBV5-1 to TRBJ2-6; 9 bases map to TRBD1. CDR1 and CDR2 (germline): SGHRS, YFSETQ. Losses at the gene ends were 0 bases for V and 0 bases for J; bases not matched to a gene: 4. The CDR3 covers 18 residues. The CDR3: CASSLGPDRGSGANVLTF. The CDR3 nucleotides are TGCGCCAGCAGCTTGGGTCCGGACAGGGGCTCTGGGGCCAACGTCCTGACTTTC.

The chain uses TRBV7-2 and TRBJ2-7; D remains ambiguous. V lost 3 bases and J lost 2, with 11 bases in between. CDR1 is SGHTA, CDR2 FQGNSA, per germline. This CDR3 is 14 amino acids long. The CDR3, as DNA: TGTGCCAGCAGCTTCAGTGTTATGCCCTACGAGCAGTACTTC. Translated: CASSFSVMPYEQYF.

The chain combines TRBV9 with TRBJ2-6; possibly TRBD1 for D (6 bases). Trimming took off 0 bases at V and 0 bases at J, with 13 bases between the two ends. The germline CDR1 and CDR2 sequences are SGDLS and YYNGEE. This CDR3 has 18 residues. In DNA, the CDR3 is TGTGCCAGCAGCGTAGCAGGGGCCAGTGGCTCTGGGGCCAACGTCCTGACTTTC. It translates to CASSVAGASGSGANVLTF.